This record looks at one T cell receptor (beta chain) sequence and its context. Data came from immunoSEQ multiplex PCR; TCRdb stores just in-frame clones and leaves some out. Found here are 640,000 or so clones, over 75% of them singletons; the top ten hold about 0.0094%. The sample originates from a study of shared T cell receptors in the human thymus. Germline loops: CDR1 SGHRS, CDR2 YFSETQ. The CDR3 sequence is 18 residues long. Trimming cost V 0 bases and J 0 bases; bases outside gene matches: 7. This sample was also put to use in a study of human thymus T cells. That source notes: Donors consisted of healthy Finnish infants (having corrective surgery for congenital heart defects). Surgeons resected thymus tissue during corrective heart surgery. Biased V and J segment usage appeared in thymus and peripheral blood. Highly overlapping thymic repertoires among unrelated individuals were reported in related research.

The TCR comes from a boy in the first two years of life with a congenital heart defect. The chain has TRBV5-1 and TRBJ2-2; TRBD1 matches at 8 bases. Sample: thymocytes. CDR3 protein: CASSLVDRVLANTGELFF. The CDR3 DNA follows: TGCGCCAGCAGCTTGGTGGACAGGGTTCTGGCGAACACCGGGGAGCTGTTTTTT. The full variable domain, rest sourced from reference TRBV5-1 and TRBJ2-2, is KAGVTQTPRYLIKTRGQQVTLSCSPISGHRSVSWYQQTPGQGLQFLFEYFSETQRNKGNFPGRFSGRQFSNSRSEMNVSTLELGDSALYLCASSLVDRVLANTGELFFGEGSRLTVL.